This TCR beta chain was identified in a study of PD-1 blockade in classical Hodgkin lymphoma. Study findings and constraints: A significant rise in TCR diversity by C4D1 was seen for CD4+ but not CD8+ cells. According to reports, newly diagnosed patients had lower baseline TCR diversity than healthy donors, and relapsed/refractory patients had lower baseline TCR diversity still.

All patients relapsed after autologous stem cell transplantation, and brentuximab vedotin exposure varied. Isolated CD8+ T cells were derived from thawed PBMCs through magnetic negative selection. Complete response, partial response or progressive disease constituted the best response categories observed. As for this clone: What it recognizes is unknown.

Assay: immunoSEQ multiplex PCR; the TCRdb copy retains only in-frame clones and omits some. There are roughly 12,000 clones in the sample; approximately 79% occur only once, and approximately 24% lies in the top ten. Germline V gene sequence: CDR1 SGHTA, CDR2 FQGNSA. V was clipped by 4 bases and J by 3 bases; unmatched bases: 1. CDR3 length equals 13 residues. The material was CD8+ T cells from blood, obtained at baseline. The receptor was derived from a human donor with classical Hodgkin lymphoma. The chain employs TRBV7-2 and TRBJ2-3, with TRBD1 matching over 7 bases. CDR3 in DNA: TGTGCCAGCAGCTCGACAGGGACAGATACGCAGTATTTT. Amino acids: CASSSTGTDTQYF.